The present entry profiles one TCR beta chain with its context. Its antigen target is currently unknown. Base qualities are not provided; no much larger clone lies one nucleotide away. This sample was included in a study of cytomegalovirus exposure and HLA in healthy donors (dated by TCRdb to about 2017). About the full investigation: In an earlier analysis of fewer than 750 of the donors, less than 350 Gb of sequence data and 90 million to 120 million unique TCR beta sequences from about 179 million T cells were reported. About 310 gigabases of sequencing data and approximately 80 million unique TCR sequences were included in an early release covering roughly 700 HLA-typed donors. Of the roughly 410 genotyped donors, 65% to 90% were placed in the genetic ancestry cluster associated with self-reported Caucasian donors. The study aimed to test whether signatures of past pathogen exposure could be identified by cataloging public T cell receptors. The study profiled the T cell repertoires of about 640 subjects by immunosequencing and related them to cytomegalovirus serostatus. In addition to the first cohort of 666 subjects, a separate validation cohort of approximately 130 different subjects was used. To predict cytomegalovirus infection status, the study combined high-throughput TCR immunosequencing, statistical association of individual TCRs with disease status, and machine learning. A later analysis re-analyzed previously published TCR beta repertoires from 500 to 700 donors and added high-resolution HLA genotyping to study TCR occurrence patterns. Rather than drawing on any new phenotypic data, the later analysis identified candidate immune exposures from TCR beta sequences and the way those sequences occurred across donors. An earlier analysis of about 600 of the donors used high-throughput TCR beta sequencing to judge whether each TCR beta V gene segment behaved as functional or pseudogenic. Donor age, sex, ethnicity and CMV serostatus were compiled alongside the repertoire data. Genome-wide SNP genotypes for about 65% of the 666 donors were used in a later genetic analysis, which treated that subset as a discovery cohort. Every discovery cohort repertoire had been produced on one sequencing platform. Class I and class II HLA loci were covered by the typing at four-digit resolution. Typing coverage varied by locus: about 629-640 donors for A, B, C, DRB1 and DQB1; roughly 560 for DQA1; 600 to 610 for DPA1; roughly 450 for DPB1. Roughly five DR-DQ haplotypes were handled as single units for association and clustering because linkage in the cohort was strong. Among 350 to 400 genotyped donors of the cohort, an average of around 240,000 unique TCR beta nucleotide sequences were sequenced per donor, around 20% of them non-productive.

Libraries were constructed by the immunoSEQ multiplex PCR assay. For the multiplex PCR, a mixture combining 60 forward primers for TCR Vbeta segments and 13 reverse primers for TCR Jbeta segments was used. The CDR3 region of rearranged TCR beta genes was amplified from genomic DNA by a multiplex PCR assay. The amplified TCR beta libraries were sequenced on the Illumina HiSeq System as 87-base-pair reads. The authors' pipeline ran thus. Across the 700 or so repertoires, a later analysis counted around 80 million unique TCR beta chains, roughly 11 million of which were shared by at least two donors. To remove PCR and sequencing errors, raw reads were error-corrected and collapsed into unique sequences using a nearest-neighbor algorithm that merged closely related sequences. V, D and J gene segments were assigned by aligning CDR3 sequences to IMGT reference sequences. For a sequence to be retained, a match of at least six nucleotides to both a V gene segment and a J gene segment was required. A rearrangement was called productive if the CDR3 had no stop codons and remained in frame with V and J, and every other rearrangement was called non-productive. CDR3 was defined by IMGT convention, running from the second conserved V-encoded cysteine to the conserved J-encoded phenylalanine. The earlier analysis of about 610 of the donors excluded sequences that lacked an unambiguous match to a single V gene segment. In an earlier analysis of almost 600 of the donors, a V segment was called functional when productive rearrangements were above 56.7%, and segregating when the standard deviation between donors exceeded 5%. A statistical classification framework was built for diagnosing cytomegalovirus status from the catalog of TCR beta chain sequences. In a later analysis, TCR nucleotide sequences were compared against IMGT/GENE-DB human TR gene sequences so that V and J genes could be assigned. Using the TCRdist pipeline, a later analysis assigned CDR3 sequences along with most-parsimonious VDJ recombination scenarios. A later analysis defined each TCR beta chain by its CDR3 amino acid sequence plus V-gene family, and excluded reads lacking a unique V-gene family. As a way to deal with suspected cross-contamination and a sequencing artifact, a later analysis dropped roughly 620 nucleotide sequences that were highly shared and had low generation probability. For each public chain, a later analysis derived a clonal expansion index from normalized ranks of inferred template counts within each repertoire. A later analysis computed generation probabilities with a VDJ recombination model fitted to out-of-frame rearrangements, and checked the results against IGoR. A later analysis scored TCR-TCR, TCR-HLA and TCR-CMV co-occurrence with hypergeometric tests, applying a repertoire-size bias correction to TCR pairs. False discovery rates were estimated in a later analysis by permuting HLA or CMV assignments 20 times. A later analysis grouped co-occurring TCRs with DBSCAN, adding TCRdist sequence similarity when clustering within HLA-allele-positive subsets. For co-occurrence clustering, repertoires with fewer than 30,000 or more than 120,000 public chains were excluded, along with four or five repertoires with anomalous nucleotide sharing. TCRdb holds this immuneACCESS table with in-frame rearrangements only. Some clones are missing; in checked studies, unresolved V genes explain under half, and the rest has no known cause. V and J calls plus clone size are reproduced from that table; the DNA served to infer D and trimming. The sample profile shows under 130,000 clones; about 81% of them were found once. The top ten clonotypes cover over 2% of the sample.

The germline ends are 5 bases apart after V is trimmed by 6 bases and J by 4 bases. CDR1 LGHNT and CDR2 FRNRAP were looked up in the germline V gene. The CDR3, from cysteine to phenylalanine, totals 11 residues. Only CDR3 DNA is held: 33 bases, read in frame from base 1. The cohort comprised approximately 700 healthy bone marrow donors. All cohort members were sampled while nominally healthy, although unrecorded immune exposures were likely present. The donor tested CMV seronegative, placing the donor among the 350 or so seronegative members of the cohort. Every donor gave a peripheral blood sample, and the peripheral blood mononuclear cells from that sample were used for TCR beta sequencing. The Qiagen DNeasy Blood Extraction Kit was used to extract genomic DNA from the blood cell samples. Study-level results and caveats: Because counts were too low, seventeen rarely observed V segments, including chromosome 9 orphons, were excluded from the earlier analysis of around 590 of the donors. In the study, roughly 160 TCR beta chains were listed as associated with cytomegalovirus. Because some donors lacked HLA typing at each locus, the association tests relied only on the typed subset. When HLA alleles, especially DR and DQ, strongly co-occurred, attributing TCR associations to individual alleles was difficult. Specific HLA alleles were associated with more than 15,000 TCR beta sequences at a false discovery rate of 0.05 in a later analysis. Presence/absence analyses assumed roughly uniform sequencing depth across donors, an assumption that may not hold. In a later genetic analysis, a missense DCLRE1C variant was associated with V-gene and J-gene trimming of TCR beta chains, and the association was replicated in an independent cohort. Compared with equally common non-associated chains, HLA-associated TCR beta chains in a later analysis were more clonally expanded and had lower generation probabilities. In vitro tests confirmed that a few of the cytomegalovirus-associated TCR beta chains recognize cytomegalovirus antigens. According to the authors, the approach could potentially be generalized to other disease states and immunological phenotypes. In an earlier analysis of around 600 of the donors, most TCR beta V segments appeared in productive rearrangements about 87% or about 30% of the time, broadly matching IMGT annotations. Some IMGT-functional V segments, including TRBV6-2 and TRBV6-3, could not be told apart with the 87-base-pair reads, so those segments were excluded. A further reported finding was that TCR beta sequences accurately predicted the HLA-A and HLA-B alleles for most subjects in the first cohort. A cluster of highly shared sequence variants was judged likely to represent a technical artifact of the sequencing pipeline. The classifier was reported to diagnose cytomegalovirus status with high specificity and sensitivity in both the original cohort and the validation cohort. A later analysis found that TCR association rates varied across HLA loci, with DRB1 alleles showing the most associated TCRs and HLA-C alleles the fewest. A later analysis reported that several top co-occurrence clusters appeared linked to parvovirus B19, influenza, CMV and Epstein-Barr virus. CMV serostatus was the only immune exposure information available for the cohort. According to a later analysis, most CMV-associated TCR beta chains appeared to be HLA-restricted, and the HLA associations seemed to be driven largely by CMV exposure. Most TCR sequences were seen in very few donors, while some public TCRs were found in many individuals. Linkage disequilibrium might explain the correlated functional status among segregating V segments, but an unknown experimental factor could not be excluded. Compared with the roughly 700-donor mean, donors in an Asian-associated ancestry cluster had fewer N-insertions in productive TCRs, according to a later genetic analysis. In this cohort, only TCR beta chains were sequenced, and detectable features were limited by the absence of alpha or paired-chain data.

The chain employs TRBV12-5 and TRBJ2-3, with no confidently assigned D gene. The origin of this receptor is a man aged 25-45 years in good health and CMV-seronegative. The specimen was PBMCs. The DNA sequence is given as TGTGCTAGTGGGTCCGCAGATACGCAGTATTTT. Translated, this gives CASGSADTQYF. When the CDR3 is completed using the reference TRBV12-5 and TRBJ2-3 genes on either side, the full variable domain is DARVTQTPRHKVTEMGQEVTMRCQPILGHNTVFWYRQTMMQGLELLAYFRNRAPLDDSGMPKDRFSAEMPDATLATLKIQPSEPRDSAVYFCASGSADTQYFGPGTRLTVL.